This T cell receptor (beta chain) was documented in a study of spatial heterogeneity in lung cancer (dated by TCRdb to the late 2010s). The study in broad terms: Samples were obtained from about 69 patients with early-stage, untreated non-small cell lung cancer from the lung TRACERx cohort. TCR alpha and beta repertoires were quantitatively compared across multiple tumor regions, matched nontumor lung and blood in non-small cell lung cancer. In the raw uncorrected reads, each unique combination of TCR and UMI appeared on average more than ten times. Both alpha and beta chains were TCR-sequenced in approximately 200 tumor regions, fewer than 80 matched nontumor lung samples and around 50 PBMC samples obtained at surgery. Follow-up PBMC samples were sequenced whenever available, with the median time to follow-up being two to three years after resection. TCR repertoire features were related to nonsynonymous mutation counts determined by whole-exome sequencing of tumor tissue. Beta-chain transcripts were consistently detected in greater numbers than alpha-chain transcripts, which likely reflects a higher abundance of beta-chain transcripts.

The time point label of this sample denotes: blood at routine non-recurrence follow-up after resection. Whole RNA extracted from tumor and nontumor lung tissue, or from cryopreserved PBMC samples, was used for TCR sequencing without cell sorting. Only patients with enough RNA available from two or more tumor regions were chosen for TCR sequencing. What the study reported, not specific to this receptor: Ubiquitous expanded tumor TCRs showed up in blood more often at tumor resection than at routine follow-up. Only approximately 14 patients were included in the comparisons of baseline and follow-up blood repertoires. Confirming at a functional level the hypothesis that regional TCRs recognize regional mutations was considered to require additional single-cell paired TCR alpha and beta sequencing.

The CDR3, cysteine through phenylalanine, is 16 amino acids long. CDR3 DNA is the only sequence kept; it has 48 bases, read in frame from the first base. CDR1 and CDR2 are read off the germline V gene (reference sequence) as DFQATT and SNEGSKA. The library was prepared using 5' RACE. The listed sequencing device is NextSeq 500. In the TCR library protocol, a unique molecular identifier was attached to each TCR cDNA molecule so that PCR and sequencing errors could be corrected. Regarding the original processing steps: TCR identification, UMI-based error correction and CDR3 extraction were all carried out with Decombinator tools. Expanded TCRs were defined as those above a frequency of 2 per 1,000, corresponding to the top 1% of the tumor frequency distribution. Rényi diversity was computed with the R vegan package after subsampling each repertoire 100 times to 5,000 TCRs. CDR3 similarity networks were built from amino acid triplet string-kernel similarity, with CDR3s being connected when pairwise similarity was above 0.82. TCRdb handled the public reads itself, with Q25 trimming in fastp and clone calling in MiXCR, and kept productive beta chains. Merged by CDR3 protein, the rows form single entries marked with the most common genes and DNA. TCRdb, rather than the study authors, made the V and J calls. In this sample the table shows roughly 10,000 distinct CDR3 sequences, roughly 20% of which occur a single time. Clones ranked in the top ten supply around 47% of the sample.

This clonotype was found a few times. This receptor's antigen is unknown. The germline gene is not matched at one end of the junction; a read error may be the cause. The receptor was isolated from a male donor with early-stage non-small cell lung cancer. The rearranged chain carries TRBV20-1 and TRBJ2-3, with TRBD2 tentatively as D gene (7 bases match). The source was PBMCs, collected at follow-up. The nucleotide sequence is TGCAGTGCGAGAGGGGGGTGGGCTAGCGGTACGGATACGCAGTATTTT. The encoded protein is CSARGGWASGTDTQYF.